This T cell receptor (beta chain) was recorded in a study of T cell responses to AZD1222 COVID-19 vaccine. Sequencing used immunoSEQ multiplex PCR; TCRdb keeps in-frame clones, though not all of them. Of about 110,000 clones listed, approximately 85% are singletons. Trimming removed 6 bases at V and 5 bases at J, with 7 bases between. The CDR3 is 11 amino acids. This TCR came from an adult in good health. The specimen was peripheral blood, collected on day 0 of AZD1222 vaccination. The chain has TRBV12-3 or TRBV12-4 and TRBJ2-5; D is ambiguous. The CDR3 reads CASSGVETQYF. CDR3 DNA: TGTGCCAGCAGCGGCGTCGAGACCCAGTACTTC.